The T cell receptor (beta chain) under discussion was sequenced for a study of T-cell reconstitution after alpha-beta-depleted transplantation in children. Study results and caveats: By one year post-transplant, T-cell counts and diversity largely arose from T cells that were newly produced. About two months after transplant, alpha-beta T cells reportedly came from several hundred expanded graft clones. The study traced high day-60 TCRbeta diversity in some patients to surviving recipient T cells and thymic progenitors.

With 4 bases clipped from V and 9 bases from J, the junction kept 14 bases outside the gene matches. The CDR3 covers 16 residues. Unique molecular identifiers were incorporated into the prepared TCRbeta library. TCRdb re-derived calls from the PCR reads in MiXCR, one entry per CDR3 protein. The sample holds about 980,000 distinct CDR3 sequences, about 31% seen once. In its sample, this clonotype was seen a few times. Its antigen is still unknown. The sequenced sample was PBMCs, mostly from graft donor cells, obtained 360 days after TCRalphabeta/CD19-depleted stem cell transplant. The chain recombines TRBV12-3 or TRBV12-4 with TRBJ2-1, with TRBD1 matching over 8 bases. The source of this sequence is a boy under two years old who had a stem cell transplant for SCID, so the T cells may come from the graft donor. CDR3 sequence reads: CASSSPTGEMVSEQFF. In DNA, the CDR3 is TGTGCCAGCAGTTCCCCGACAGGGGAAATGGTCAGTGAGCAGTTCTTC.